The entry below gives a single T cell receptor beta chain sequence along with its context. Relative to the germline gene, one junction end is altered; a read error may explain this. The CDR3 has 16 residues. Germline CDR1 reads MNHEY; CDR2 reads SVGAGI. The templates were synthetic TCR analogs, and they were spiked into each PCR. The repertoire was sequenced with immunoSEQ multiplex PCR; TCRdb's copy has only in-frame clones and lacks some. Altogether approximately 51,000 clones are present, approximately 86% being singletons, with the ten largest covering under 20%. This sample is drawn from a study of PD-L1 blockade in urothelial cancer. Study-level information: Atezolizumab at 1,200 mg intravenously every 3 weeks was started by patients at some point between 2014 and 2016. Researchers looked at the blood 3 weeks (second dose) and 6 weeks after treatment began.

This TCR derives from a man in his fifties or sixties with urothelial cancer. Sequencing was performed on PBMCs, taken around atezolizumab (anti-PD-L1) treatment. This chain uses TRBV6-5 with TRBJ2-7; 7 positions match TRBD2. The CDR3 is CASSYSASGSSYGQYF. In DNA, the CDR3 is TGTGCCAGCAGTTACTCGGCTAGCGGAAGCTCCTACGGGCAGTACTTC.